This TCR beta chain originates from a study of cytomegalovirus exposure and HLA in healthy donors. Overall study context: Later, an analysis reported that the approximately 120 validation repertoires had used the same platform as the 550 to 750 first-cohort repertoires.

Comments on this clone: No antigen is known for it.

Germline V lookup: CDR1 MNHNS, CDR2 SASEGT. The CDR3 loop spans 17 amino acids. The V gene lost 0 bases and the J gene lost 2 bases, with 15 bases spanning the gap. TCRdb's copy holds only in-frame clones and misses some; the assay was immunoSEQ multiplex PCR. The data hold some 78,000 clones, with almost 97% observed a single time. Overall study results and limits: First-cohort TCR clusters were later found to tend to co-occur in the 120 or so validation repertoires. Most TCR sequences proved rare, with some public TCRs found in many donors.

The sample taken for sequencing was PBMCs. The V call is TRBV6-1, the J call TRBJ2-3, with TRBD1 as a possible D gene (6 bases). This TCR was sampled from a young man in good health and CMV-seropositive. CDR3 nucleotide sequence: TGTGCCAGCAGTGAAGCGGGTGGACAGCCTTACACAGATACGCAGTATTTT. Amino acid sequence: CASSEAGGQPYTDTQYF.